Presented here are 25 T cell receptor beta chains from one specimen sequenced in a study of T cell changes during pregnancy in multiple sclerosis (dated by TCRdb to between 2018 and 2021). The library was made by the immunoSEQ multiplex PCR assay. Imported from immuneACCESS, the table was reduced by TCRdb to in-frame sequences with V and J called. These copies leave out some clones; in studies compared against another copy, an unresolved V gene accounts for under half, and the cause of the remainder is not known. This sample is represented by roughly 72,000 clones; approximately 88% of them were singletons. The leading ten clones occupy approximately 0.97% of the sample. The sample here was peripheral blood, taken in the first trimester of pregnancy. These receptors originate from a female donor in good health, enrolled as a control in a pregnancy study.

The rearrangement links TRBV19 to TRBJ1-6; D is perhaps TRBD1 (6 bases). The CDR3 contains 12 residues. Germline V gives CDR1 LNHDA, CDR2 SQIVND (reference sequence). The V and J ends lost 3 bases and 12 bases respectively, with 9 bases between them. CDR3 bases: TGTGCCAGTAGTATTCAGGGGAGACCCCTCCACTTT. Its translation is CASSIQGRPLHF.

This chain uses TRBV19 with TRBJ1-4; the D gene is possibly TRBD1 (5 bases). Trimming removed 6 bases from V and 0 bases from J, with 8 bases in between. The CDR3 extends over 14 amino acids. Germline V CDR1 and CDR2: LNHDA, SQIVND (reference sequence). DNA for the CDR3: TGTGCCAGTAGGATGACAGCAACTAATGAAAAACTGTTTTTT. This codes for CASRMTATNEKLFF.

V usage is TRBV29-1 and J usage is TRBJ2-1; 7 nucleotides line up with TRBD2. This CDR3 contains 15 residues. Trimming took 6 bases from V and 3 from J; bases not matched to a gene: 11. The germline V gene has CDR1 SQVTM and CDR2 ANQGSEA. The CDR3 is CSVQSWGGSYNEQFF. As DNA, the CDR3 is TGCAGCGTCCAAAGTTGGGGAGGGAGCTACAATGAGCAGTTCTTC.

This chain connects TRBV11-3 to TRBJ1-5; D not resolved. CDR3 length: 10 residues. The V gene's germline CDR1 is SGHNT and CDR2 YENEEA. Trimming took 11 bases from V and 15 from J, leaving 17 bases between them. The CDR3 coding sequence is TGTGCCTCTAGGCTGGAGGGTAGGCATTTT. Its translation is CASRLEGRHF.

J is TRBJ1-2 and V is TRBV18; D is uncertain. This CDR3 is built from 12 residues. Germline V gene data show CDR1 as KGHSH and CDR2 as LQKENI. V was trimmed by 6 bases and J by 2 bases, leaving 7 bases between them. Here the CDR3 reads CASSGKNYGYTF. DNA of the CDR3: TGTGCCAGCTCGGGCAAAAACTATGGCTACACCTTC.

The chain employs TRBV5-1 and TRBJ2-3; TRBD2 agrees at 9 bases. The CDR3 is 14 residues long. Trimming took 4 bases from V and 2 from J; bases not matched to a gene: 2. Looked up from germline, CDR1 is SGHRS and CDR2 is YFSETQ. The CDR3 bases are TGCGCCAGCAGCGGGACTAGCACCACAGATACGCAGTATTTT. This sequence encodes CASSGTSTTDTQYF.

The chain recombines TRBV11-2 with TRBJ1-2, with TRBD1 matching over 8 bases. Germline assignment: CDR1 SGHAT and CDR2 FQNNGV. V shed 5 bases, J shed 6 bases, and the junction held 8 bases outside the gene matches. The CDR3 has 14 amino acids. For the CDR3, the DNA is TGTGCCAGCAGCATTCCGACAGGGGTGAATGGCTACACCTTC. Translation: CASSIPTGVNGYTF.

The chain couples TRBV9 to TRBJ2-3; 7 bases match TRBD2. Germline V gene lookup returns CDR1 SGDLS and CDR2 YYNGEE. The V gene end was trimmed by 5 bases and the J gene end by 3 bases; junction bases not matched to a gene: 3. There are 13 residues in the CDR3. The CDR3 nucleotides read TGTGCCAGCAGGGCTAGCGGAACAGATACGCAGTATTTT. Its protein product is CASRASGTDTQYF.

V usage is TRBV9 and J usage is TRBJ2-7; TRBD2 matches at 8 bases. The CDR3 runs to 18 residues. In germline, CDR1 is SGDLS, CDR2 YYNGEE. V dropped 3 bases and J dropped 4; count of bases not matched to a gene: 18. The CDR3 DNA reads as TGTGCCAGCAGCGCCCTAGAAGATCCGGGACTAGAGGTTTACGAGCAGTACTTC. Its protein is CASSALEDPGLEVYEQYF.

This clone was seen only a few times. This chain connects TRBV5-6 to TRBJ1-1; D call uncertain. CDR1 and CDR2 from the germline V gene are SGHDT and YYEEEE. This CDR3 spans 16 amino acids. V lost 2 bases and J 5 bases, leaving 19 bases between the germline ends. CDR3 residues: CASSFRLGVGLTEAFF. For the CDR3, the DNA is TGTGCCAGCAGCTTCAGGCTGGGTGTGGGTTTGACTGAAGCTTTCTTT.

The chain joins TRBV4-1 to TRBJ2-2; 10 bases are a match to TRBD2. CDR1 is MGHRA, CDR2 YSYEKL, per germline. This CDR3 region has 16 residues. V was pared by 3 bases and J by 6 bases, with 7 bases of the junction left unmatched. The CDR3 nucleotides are TGCGCCAGCAGCCATGTAATTAGCGGGAGGCCCGGGGAGCTGTTTTTT. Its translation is CASSHVISGRPGELFF.

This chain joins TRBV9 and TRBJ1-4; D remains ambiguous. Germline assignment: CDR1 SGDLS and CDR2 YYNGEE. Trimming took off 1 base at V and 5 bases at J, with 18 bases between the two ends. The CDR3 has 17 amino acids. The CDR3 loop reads CASSVNPIVAGNEKLFF. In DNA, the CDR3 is TGTGCCAGCAGCGTAAATCCGATAGTGGCCGGGAATGAAAAACTGTTTTTT.

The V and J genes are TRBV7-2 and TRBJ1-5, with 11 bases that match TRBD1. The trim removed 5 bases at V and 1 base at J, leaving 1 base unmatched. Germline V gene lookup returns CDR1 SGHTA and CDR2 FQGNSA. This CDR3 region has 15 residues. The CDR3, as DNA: TGTGCCAGCAGCAGGGACAGGGGGAGCAATCAGCCCCAGCATTTT. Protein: CASSRDRGSNQPQHF.

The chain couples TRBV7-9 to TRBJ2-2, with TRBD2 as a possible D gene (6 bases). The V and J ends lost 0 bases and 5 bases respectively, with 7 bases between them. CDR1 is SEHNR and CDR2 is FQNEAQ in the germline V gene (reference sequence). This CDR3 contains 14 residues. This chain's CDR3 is CASSLAGGTGELFF. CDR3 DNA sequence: TGTGCCAGCAGCTTAGCCGGGGGTACCGGGGAGCTGTTTTTT.

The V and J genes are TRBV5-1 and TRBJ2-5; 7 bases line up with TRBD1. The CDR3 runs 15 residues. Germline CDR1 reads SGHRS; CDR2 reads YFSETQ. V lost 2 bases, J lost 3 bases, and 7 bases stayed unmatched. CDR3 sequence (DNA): TGCGCCAGCAGCTTATACTCTGGACAGGAAGAGACCCAGTACTTC. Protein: CASSLYSGQEETQYF.

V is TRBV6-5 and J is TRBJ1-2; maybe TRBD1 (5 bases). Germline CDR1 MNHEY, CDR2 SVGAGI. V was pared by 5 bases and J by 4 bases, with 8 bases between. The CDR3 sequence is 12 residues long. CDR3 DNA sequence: TGTGCCAGCAGTCCGCAGGGCTATGGCTACACCTTC. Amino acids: CASSPQGYGYTF.

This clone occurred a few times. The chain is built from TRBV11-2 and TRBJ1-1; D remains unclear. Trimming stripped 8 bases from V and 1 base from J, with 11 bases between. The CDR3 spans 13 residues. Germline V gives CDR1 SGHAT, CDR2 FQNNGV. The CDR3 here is CASRYSGNTEAFF. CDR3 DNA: TGTGCCAGCCGATACTCAGGGAACACTGAAGCTTTCTTT.

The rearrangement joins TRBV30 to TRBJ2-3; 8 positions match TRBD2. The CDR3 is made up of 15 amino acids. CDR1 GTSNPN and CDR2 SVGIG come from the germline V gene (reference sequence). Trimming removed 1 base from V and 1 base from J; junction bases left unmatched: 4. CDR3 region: CAWSEGGLGTDTQYF. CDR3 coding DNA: TGTGCCTGGAGTGAGGGGGGACTAGGCACAGATACGCAGTATTTT.

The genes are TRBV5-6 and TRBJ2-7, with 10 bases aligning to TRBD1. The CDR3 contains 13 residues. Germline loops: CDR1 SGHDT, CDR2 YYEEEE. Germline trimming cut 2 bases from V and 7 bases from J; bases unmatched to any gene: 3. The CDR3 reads CASSFGTGAEQYF. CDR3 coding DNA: TGTGCCAGCAGCTTCGGGACAGGGGCAGAGCAGTACTTC.

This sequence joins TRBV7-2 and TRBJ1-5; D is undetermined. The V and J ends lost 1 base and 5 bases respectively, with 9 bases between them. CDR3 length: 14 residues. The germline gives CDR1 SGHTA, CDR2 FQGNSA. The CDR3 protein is CASSLEAGHQPQHF. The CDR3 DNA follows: TGTGCCAGCAGCTTAGAGGCAGGCCATCAGCCCCAGCATTTT.

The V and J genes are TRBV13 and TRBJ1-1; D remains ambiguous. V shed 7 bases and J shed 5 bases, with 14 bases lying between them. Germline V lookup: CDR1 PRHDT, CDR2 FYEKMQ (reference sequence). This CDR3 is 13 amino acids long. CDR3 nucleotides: TGTGCCAGCATCGGGGAAGGATCGACTGAAGCTTTCTTT. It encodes CASIGEGSTEAFF.

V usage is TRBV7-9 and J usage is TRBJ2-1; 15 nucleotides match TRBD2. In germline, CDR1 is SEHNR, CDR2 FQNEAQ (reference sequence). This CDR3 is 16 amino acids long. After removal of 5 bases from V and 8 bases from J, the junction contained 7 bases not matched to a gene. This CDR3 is CASSRRTSGGADEQFF. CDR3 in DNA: TGTGCCAGCAGCCGGAGGACTAGCGGGGGGGCTGATGAGCAGTTCTTC.

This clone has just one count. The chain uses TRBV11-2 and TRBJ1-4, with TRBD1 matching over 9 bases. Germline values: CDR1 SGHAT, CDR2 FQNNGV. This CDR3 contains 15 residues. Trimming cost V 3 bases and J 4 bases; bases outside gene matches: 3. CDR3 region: CASSFGTGINEKLFF. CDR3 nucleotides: TGTGCCAGCAGCTTTGGGACAGGGATTAATGAAAAACTGTTTTTT.

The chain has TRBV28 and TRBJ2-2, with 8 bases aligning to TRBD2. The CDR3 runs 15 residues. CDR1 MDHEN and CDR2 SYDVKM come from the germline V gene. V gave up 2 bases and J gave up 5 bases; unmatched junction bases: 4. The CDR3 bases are TGTGCCAGCAGTTTAGGTACTAGCGGAACCGGGGAGCTGTTTTTT. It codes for CASSLGTSGTGELFF. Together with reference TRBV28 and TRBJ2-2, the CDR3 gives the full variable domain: DVKVTQSSRYLVKRTGEKVFLECVQDMDHENMFWYRQDPGLGLRLIYFSYDVKMKEKGDIPEGYSVSREKKERFSLILESASTNQTSMYLCASSLGTSGTGELFFGEGSRLTVL.

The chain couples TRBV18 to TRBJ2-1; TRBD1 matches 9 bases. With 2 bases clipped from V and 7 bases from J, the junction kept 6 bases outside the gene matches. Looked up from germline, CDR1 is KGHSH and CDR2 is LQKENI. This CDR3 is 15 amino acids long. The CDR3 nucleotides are TGTGCCAGCTCACCAGGGACAGGGACTCGGAATGAGCAGTTCTTC. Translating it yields CASSPGTGTRNEQFF.